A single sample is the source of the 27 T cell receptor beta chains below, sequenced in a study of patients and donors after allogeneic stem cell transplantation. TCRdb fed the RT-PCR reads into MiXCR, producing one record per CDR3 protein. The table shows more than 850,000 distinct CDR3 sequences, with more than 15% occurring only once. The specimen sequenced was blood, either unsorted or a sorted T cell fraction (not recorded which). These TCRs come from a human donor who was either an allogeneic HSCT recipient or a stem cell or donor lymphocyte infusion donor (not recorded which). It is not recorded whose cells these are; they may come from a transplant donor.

This CDR3 is CSVEDQQGAGGKNIQYF. The DNA for the CDR3 is TGCAGCGTTGAAGATCAGCAGGGGGCAGGCGGCAAAAACATTCAGTACTTC. The chain is built from TRBV29-1 and TRBJ2-4; TRBD1 matches at 8 bases. Germline V gene data show CDR1 as SQVTM and CDR2 as ANQGSEA. The CDR3 length is 17 residues. Unmatched junction bases numbered 10, after V lost 0 bases and J lost 3 bases.

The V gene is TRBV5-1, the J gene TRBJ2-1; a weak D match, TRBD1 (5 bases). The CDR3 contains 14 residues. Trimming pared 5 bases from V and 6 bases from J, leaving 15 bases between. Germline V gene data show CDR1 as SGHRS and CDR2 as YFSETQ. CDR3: CASRGRAASNEQFF. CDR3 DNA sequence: TGCGCCAGCAGAGGCAGGGCGGCTTCCAATGAGCAGTTCTTC.

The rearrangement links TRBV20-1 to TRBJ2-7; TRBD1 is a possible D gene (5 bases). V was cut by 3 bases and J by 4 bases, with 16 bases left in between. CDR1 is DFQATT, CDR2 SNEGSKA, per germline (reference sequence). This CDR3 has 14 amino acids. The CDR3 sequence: CSASGPGKRYEQYF. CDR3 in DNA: TGCAGTGCTAGTGGTCCAGGGAAACGGTACGAGCAGTACTTC.

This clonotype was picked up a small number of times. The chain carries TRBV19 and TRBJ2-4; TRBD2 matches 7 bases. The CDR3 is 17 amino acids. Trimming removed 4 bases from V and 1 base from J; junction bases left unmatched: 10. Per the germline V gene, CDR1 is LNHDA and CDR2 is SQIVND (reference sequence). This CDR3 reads CASSRRVGGSAKNIQYF. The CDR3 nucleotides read TGTGCCAGTAGTAGGCGGGTCGGGGGGTCGGCCAAAAACATTCAGTACTTC.

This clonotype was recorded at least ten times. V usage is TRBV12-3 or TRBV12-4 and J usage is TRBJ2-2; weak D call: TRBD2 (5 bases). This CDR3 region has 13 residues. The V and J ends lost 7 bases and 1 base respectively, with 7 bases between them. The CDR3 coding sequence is TGTGCCAGCACCCGGGAGAACACCGGGGAGCTGTTTTTT. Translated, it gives CASTRENTGELFF.

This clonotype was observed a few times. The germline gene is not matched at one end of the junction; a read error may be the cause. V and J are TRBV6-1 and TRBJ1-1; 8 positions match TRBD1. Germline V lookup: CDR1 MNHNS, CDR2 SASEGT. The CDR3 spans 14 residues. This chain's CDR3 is CASSVPTGADDELF. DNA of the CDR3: TGTGCCAGCAGTGTACCGACAGGGGCTGATGATGAGCTCTTT.

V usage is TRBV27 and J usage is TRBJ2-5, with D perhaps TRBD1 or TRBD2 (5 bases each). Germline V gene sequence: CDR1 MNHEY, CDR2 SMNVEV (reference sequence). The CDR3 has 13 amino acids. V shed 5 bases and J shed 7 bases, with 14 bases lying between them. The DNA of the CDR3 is TGTGCCAGCAGTACGGGACCTACAAGGACCCAGTACTTC. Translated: CASSTGPTRTQYF.

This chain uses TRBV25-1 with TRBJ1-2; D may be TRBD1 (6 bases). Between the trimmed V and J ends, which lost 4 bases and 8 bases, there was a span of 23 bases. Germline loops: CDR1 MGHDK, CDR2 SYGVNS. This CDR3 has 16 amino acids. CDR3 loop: CASSANRDRSSGGYTF. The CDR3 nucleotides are TGTGCCAGCAGTGCCAACCGAGACAGGTCTTCGGGGGGCTACACCTTC.

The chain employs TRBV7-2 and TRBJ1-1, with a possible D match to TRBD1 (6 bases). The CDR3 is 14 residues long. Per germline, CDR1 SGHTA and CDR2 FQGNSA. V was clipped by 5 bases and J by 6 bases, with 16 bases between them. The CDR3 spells CASSLAGGLAEAFF. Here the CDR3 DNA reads TGTGCCAGCAGCCTGGCTGGGGGCTTGGCTGAAGCTTTCTTT.

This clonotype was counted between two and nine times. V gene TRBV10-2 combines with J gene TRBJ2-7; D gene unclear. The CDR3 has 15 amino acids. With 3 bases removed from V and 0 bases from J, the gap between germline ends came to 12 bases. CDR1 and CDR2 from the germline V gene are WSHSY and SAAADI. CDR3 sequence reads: CASSDVKKNSYEQYF. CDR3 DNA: TGCGCCAGCAGTGACGTGAAGAAAAACTCCTACGAGCAGTACTTC.

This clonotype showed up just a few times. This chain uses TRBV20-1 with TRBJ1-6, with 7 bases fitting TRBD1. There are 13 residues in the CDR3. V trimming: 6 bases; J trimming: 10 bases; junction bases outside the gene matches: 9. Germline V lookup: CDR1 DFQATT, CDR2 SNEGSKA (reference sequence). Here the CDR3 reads CSATQGIGSPLHF. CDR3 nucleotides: TGCAGTGCGACACAGGGGATAGGATCACCCCTCCACTTT.

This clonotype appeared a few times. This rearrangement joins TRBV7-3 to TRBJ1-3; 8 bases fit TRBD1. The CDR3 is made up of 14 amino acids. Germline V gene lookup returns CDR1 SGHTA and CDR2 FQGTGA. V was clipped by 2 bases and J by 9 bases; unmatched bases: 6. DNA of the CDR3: TGTGCCAGCAGCTTATCGGGACAGGCACGCACCATATATTTT. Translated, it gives CASSLSGQARTIYF. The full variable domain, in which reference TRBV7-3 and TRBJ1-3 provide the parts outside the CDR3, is GAGVSQTPSNKVTEKGKYVELRCDPISGHTALYWYRQSLGQGPEFLIYFQGTGAADDSGLPNDRFFAVRPEGSVSTLKIQRTERGDSAVYLCASSLSGQARTIYFGEGSWLTVV.

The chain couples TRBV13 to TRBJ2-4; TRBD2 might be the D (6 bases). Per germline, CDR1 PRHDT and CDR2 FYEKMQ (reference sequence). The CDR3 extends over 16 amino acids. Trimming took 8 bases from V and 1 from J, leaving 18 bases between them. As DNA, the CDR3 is TGTGCCAGCGCTCCGACGGGGGTCAGCGCCAAAAACATTCAGTACTTC. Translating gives CASAPTGVSAKNIQYF.

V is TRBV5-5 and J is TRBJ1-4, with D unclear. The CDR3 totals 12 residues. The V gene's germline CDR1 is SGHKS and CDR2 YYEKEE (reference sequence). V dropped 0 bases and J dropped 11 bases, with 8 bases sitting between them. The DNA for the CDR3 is TGTGCCAGCAGCTTGGACAGTACTAAACTGTTTTTT. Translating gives CASSLDSTKLFF. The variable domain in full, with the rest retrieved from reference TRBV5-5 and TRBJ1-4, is DAGVTQSPTHLIKTRGQQVTLRCSPISGHKSVSWYQQVLGQGPQFIFQYYEKEERGRGNFPDRFSARQFPNYSSELNVNALLLGDSALYLCASSLDSTKLFFGSGTQLSVL.

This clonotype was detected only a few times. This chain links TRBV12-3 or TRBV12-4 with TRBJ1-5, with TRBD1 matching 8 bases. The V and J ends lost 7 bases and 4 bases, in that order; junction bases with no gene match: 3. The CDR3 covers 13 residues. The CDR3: CASTGGRNQPQHF. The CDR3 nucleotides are TGTGCCAGCACAGGGGGCAGAAATCAGCCCCAGCATTTT.

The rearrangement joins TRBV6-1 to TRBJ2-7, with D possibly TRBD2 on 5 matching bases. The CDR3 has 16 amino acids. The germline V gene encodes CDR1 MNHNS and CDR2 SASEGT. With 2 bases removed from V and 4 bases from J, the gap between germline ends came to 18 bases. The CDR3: CASSEKRGGPLYEQYF. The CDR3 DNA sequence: TGTGCCAGCAGTGAAAAGAGAGGCGGGCCGCTTTACGAGCAGTACTTC.

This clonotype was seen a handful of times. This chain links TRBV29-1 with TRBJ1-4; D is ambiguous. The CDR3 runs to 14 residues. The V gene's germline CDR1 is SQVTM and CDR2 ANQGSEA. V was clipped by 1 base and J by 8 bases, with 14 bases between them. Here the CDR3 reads CSVEVGRAGEKLFF. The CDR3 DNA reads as TGCAGCGTTGAAGTTGGTAGGGCGGGAGAAAAACTGTTTTTT.

The DNA of the CDR3 is TGTGCCAGCAGGCCTCTGCCGGAAATCAGCAACTATGGCTACACCTTC. Protein: CASRPLPEISNYGYTF. V usage is TRBV6-1 and J usage is TRBJ1-2, with D unclear. V dropped 6 bases and J dropped 2 bases, with 19 bases sitting between them. This CDR3 is 16 amino acids long. Germline CDR1 and CDR2: MNHNS and SASEGT.

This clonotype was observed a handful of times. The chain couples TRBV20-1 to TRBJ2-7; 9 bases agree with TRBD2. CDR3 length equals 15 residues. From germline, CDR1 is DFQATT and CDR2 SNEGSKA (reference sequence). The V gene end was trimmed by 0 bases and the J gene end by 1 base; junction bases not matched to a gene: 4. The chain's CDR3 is CSARDPLAGSYEQYF. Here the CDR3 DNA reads TGCAGTGCTAGAGATCCCCTAGCGGGATCCTACGAGCAGTACTTC.

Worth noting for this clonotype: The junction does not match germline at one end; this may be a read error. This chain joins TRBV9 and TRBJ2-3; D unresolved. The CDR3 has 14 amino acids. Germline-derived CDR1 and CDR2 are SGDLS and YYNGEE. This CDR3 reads CASSVEDSRDTQYF. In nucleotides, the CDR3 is TGTGCCAGCAGCGTAGAGGATAGCAGAGATACGCAGTATTTT. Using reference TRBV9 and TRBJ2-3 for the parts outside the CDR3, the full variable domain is DSGVTQTPKHLITATGQRVTLRCSPRSGDLSVYWYQQSLDQGLQFLIQYYNGEERAKGNILERFSAQQFPDLHSELNLSSLELGDSALYFCASSVEDSRDTQYFGPGTRLTVL.

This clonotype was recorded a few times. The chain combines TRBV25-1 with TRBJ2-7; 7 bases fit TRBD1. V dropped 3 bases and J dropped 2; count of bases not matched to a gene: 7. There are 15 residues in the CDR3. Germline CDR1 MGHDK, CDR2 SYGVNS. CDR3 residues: CASSDVRDSPYEQYF. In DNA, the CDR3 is TGTGCCAGCAGTGACGTTCGGGACAGTCCCTACGAGCAGTACTTC.

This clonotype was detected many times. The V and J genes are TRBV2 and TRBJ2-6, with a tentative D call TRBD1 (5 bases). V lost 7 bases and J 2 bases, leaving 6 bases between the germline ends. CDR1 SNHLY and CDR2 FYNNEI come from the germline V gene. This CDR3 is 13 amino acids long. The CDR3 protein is CASTGPGANVLTF. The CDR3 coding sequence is TGTGCCAGCACAGGGCCTGGGGCCAACGTCCTGACTTTC.

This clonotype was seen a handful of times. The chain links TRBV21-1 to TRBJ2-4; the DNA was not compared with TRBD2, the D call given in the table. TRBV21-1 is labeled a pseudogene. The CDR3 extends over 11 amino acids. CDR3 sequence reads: CASSRGLANAF. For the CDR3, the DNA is TGTGCCAGCAGCAGGGGACTAGCGAATGCCTTC.

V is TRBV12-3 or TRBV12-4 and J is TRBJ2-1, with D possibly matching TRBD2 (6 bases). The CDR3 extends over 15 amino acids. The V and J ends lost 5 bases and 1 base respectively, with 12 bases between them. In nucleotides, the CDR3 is TGTGCCAGCAGTGACGCGGGGCTTTCCTACAATGAGCAGTTCTTC. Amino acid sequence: CASSDAGLSYNEQFF.

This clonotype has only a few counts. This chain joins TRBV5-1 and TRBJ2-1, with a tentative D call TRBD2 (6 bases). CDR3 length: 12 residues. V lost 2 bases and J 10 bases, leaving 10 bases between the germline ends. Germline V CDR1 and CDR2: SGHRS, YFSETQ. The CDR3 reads CASSFGGEEQFF. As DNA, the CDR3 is TGCGCCAGCAGCTTTGGCGGGGAGGAGCAGTTCTTC.

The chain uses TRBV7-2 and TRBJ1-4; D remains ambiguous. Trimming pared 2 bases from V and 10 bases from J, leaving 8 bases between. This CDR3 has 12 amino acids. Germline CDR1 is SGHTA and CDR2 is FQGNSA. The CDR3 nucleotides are TGTGCCAGCAGCTTATATGAGGGAAAACTGTTTTTT. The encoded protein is CASSLYEGKLFF.

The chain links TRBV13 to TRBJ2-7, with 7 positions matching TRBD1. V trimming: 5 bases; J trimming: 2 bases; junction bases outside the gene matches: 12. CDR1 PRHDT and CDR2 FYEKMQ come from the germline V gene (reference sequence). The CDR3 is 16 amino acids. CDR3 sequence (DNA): TGTGCCAGCAGCCCCGTGGGGGACAGTTTCACCTACGAGCAGTACTTC. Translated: CASSPVGDSFTYEQYF.